The sequence of this T cell receptor beta chain was determined in a study of T cells after posttransplantation cyclophosphamide. Study results and limitations: Skin or GI-infiltrating T cells shared few TRB sequences with blood.

This clone was seen just once. Its specificity is not known. V dropped 3 bases and J dropped 7 bases, with 9 bases sitting between them. CDR1 LNHDA and CDR2 SQIVND come from the germline V gene (reference sequence). This CDR3 contains 13 residues. Sequenced by immunoSEQ multiplex PCR; TCRdb stores in-frame clones only, minus some. The sample yields tens of thousands of clones, approximately 94% seen once. The sample consisted of PBMCs. The chain has TRBV19 and TRBJ1-4; D unresolved. This receptor was identified in a woman in her 30s in good health and a related stem cell transplant donor. The CDR3 DNA follows: TGTGCCAGTAGTATCTTACAGCCTGAAAAACTGTTTTTT. This codes for CASSILQPEKLFF.